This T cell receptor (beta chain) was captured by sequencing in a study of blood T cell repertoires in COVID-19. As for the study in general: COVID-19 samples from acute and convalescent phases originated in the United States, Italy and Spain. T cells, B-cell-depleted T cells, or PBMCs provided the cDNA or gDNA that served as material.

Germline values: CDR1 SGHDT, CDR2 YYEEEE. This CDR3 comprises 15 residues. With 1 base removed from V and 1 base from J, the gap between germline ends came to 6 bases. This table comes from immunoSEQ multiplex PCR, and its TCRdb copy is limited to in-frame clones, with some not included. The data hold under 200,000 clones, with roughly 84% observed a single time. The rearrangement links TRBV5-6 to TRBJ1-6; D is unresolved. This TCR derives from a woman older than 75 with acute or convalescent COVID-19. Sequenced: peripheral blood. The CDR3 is CASSLRGSYNSPLHF. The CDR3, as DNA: TGTGCCAGCAGCTTGCGGGGTTCCTATAATTCACCCCTCCACTTT.